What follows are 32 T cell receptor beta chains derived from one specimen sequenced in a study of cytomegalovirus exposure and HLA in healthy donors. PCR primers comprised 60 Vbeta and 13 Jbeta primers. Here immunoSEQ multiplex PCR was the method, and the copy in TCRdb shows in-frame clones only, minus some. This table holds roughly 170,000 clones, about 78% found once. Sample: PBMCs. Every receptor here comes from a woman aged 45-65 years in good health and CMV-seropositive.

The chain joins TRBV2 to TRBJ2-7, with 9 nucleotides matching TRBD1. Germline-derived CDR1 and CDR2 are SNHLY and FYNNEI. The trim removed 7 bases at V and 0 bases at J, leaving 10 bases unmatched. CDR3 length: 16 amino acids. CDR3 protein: CASTSPGQGISYEQYF. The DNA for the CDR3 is TGTGCCAGCACCAGCCCGGGACAGGGTATCTCCTACGAGCAGTACTTC.

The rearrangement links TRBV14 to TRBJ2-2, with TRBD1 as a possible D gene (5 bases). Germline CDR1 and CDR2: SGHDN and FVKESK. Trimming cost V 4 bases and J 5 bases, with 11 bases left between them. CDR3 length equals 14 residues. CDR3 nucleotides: TGTGCCAGCAGCCTCCGACAGATTACCGGGGAGCTGTTTTTT. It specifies CASSLRQITGELFF.

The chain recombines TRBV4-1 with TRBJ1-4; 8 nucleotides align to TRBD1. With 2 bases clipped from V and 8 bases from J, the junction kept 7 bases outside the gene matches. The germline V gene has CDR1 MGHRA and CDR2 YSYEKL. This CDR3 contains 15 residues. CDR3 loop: CASSQIGTGGEKLFF. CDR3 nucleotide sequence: TGCGCCAGCAGCCAAATCGGGACAGGAGGGGAAAAACTGTTTTTT.

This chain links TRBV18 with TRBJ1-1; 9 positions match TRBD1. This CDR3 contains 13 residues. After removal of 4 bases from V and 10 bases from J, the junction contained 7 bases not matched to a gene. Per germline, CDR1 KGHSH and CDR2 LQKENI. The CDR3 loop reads CASSQGQGLGAFF. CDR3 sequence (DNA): TGTGCCAGCTCACAAGGACAGGGGCTTGGAGCTTTCTTT.

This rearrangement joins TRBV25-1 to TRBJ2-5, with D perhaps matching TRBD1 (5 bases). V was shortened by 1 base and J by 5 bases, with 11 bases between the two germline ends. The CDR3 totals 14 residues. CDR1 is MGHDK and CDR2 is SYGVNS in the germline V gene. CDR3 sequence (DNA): TGTGCCAGCAGTGAATTATACAGGTCGGAGACCCAGTACTTC. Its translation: CASSELYRSETQYF.

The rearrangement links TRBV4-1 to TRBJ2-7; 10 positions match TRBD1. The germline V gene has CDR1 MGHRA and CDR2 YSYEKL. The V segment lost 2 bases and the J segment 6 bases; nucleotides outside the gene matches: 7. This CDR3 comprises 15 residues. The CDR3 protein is CASSQPRDRGSEQYF. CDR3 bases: TGCGCCAGCAGCCAACCGCGGGACAGGGGAAGCGAGCAGTACTTC.

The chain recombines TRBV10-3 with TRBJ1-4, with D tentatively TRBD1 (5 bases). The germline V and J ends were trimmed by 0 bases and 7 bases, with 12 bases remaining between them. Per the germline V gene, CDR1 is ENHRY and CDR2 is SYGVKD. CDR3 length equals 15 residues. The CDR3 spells CAISESRQGGEKLFF. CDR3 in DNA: TGTGCCATCAGTGAGTCCCGGCAGGGCGGTGAAAAACTGTTTTTT.

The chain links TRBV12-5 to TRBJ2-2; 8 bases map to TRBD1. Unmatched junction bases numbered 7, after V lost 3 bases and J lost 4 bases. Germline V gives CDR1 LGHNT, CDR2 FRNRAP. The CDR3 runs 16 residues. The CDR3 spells CASGFRGRGGTGELFF. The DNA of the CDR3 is TGTGCTAGTGGTTTCAGGGGGCGGGGTGGCACCGGGGAGCTGTTTTTT.

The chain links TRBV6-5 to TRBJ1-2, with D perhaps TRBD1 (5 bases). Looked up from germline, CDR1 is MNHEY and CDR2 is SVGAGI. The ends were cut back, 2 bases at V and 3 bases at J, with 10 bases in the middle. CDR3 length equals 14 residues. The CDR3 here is CASSYGGLYYGYTF. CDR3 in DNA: TGTGCCAGCAGTTACGGGGGACTGTACTATGGCTACACCTTC.

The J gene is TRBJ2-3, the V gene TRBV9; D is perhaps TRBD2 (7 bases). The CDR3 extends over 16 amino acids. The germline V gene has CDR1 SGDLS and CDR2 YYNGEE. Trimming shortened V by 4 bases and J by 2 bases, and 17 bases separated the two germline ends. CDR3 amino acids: CASSHSPAGATDTQYF. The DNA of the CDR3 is TGTGCCAGCAGCCACAGCCCGGCGGGGGCCACAGATACGCAGTATTTT.

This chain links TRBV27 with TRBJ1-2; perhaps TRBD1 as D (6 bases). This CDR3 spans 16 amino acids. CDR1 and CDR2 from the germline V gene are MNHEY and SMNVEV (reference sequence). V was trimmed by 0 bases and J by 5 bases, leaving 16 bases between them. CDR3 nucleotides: TGTGCCAGCAGTTTATCCCGGGCAGGGGTTGGGTATGGCTACACCTTC. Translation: CASSLSRAGVGYGYTF.

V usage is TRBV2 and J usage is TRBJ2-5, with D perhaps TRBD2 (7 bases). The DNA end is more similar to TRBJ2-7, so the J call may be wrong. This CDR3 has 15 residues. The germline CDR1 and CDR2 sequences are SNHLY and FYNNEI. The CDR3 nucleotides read TGTGCCAGCAGTGAAAATCCGGGGGGCCCCTACGAGCAGTACTTC. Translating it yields CASSENPGGPYEQYF.

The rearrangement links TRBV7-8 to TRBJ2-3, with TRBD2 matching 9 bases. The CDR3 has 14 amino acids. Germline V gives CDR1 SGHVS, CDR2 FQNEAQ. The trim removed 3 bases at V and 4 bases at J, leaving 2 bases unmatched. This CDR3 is CASSLTSGSDTQYF. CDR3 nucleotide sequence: TGTGCCAGCAGCTTGACTAGCGGATCAGATACGCAGTATTTT.

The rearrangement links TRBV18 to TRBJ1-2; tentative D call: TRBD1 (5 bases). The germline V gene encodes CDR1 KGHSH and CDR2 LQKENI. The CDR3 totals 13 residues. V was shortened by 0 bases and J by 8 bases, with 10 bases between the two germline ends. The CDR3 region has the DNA TGTGCCAGCTCACCACCCGGGGGTGGCGGCTACACCTTC. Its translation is CASSPPGGGGYTF. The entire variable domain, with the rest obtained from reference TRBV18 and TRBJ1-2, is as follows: NAGVMQNPRHLVRRRGQEARLRCSPMKGHSHVYWYRQLPEEGLKFMVYLQKENIIDESGMPKERFSAEFPKEGPSILRIQQVVRGDSAAYFCASSPPGGGGYTFGSGTRLTVV.

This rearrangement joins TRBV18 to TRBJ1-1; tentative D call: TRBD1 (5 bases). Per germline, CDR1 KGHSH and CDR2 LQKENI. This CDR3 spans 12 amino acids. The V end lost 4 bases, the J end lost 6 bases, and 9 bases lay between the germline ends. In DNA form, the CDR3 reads TGTGCCAGCTCACAGGGACTTTCTGAAGCTTTCTTT. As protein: CASSQGLSEAFF.

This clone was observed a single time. CDR3 sequence: CAWSEGRAGNTIYF. DNA of the CDR3: TGTGCCTGGAGTGAAGGCAGGGCTGGAAACACCATATATTTT. J is TRBJ1-3 and V is TRBV30; D perhaps matches TRBD1 (5 bases). The CDR3 totals 14 residues. The germline V gene encodes CDR1 GTSNPN and CDR2 SVGIG (reference sequence). V dropped 1 base and J dropped 2 bases, with 9 bases sitting between them.

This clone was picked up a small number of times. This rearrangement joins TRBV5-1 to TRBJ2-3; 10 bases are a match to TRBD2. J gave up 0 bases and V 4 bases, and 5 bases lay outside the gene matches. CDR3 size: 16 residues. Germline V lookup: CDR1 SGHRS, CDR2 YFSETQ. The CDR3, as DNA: TGCGCCAGCAGCGGACCGGGACTAGCGAGCACAGATACGCAGTATTTT. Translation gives CASSGPGLASTDTQYF. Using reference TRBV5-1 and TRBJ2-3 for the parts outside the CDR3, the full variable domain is KAGVTQTPRYLIKTRGQQVTLSCSPISGHRSVSWYQQTPGQGLQFLFEYFSETQRNKGNFPGRFSGRQFSNSRSEMNVSTLELGDSALYLCASSGPGLASTDTQYFGPGTRLTVL.

CDR3 in DNA: TGTGCCAGCAGCCTGGGTGGGGAGGGAAGTAGGACTAAGGAGCAGTACTTC. It translates to CASSLGGEGSRTKEQYF. J is TRBJ2-7 and V is TRBV5-4; 7 bases agree with TRBD2. The CDR3 is 17 amino acids. Germline-derived CDR1 and CDR2 are SGHNT and YYREEE (reference sequence). J gave up 7 bases and V 4 bases, and 20 bases lay outside the gene matches.

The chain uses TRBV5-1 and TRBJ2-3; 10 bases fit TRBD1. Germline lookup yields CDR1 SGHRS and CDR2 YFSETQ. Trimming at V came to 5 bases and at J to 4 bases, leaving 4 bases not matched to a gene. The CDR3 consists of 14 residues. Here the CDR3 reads CASSGQGDADTQYF. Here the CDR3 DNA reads TGCGCCAGCAGTGGACAGGGGGACGCAGATACGCAGTATTTT. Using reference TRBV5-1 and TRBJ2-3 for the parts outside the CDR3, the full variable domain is KAGVTQTPRYLIKTRGQQVTLSCSPISGHRSVSWYQQTPGQGLQFLFEYFSETQRNKGNFPGRFSGRQFSNSRSEMNVSTLELGDSALYLCASSGQGDADTQYFGPGTRLTVL.

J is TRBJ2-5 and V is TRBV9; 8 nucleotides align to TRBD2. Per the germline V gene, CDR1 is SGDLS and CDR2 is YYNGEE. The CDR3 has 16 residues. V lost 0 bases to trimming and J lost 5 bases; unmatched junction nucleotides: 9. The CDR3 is CASSVAPAGVYETQYF. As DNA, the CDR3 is TGTGCCAGCAGCGTAGCACCAGCGGGGGTATACGAGACCCAGTACTTC.

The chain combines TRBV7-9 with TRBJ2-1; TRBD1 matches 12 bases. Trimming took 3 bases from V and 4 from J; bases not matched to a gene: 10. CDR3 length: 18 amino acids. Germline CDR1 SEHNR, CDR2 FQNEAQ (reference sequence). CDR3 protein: CASSLGMGQGAKYNEQFF. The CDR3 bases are TGTGCCAGCAGCTTGGGAATGGGACAGGGGGCAAAATACAATGAGCAGTTCTTC.

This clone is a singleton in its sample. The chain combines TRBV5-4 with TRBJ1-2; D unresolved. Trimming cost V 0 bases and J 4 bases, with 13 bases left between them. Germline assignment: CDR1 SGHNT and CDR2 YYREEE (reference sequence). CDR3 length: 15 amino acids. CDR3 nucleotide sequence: TGTGCCAGCAGCTTGGAAGGCCCGAGGAGCTATGGCTACACCTTC. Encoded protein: CASSLEGPRSYGYTF.

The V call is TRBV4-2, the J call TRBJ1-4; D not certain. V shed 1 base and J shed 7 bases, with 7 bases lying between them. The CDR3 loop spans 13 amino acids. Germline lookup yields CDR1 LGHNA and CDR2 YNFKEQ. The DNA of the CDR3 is TGTGCCAGCAGCCAAGCCCGGGTTGAAAAACTGTTTTTT. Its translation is CASSQARVEKLFF.

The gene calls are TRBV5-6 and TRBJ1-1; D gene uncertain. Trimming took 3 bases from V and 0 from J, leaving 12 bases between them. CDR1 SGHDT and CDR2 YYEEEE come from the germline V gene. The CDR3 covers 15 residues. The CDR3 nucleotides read TGTGCCAGCAGCTACGGAGTCCACATGAACACTGAAGCTTTCTTT. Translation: CASSYGVHMNTEAFF.

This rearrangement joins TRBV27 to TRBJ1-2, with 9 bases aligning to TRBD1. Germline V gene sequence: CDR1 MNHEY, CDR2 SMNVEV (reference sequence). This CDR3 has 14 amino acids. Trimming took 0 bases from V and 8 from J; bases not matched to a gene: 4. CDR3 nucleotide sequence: TGTGCCAGCAGTTTATCGCACAGGGGGCGAGGCTACACCTTC. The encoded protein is CASSLSHRGRGYTF.

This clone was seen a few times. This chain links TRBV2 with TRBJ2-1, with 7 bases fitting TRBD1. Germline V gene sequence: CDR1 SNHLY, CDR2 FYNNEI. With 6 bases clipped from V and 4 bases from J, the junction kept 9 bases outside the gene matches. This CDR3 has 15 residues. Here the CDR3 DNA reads TGTGCCAGCAGCGACCCGGGACAGAATTACAATGAGCAGTTCTTC. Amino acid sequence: CASSDPGQNYNEQFF.

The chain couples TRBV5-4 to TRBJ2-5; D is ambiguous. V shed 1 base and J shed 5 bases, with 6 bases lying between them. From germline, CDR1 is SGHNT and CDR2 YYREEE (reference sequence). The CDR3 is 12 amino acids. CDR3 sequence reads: CASSLSEETQYF. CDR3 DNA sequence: TGTGCCAGCAGCTTGTCGGAGGAGACCCAGTACTTC.

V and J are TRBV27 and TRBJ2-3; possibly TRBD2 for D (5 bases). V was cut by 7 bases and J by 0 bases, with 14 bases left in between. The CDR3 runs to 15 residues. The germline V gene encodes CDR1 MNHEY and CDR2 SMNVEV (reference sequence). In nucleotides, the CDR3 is TGTGCCAGCAATCCTATTGGAGGAAGCACAGATACGCAGTATTTT. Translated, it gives CASNPIGGSTDTQYF.

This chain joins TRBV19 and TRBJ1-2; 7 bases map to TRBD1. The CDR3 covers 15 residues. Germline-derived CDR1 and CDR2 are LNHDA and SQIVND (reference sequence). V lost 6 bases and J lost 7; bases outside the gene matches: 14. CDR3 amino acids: CASSLFSTGLAGYTF. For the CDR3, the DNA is TGTGCCAGTAGCCTTTTCTCGACAGGGTTGGCTGGCTACACCTTC.

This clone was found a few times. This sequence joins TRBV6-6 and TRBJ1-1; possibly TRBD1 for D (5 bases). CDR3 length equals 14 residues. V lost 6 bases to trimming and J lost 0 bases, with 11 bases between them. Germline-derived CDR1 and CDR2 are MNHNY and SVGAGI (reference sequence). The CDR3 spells CASRPQGMNTEAFF. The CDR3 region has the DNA TGTGCCAGCAGACCCCAGGGAATGAACACTGAAGCTTTCTTT.

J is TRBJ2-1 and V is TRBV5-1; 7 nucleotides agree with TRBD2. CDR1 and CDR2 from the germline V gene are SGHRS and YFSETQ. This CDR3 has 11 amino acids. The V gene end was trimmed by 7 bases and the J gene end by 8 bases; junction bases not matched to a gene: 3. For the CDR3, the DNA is TGCGCCAGCTCGGGGGGTCATGAGCAGTTCTTC. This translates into CASSGGHEQFF.

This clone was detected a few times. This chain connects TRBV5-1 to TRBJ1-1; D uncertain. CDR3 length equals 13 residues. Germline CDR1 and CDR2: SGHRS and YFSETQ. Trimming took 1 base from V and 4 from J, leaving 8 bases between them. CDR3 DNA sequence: TGCGCCAGCAGCTTGAAAGGAGGCACTGAAGCTTTCTTT. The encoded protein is CASSLKGGTEAFF.